The next 13 T cell receptor beta chains were all read from a single sample in a study of cytomegalovirus exposure and HLA in healthy donors. The primer mix had 60 Vbeta and 13 Jbeta primers. TCRdb keeps only in-frame clones here, not all; method: immunoSEQ multiplex PCR. The sample shows around 160,000 clones, about 73% of them seen only once. Sequenced sample: PBMCs. The source of these receptors is a man aged 35 to 55 in good health and CMV-seropositive.

This chain joins TRBV27 and TRBJ1-2; 8 nucleotides align to TRBD1. The CDR3 sequence is 13 residues long. The V gene end was trimmed by 9 bases and the J gene end by 4 bases; junction bases not matched to a gene: 7. The germline V gene encodes CDR1 MNHEY and CDR2 SMNVEV (reference sequence). This CDR3 reads CASRTGTTYGYTF. In nucleotides, the CDR3 is TGTGCCAGTCGGACAGGGACTACCTATGGCTACACCTTC.

This chain links TRBV11-3 with TRBJ2-1, with D possibly matching TRBD2 (5 bases). There are 15 residues in the CDR3. Germline CDR1 SGHNT, CDR2 YENEEA. V was pared by 1 base and J by 2 bases, with 9 bases between. CDR3 coding DNA: TGTGCCAGCAGCTTAGGGGAGATCGCCTACAATGAGCAGTTCTTC. This codes for CASSLGEIAYNEQFF.

V is TRBV19 and J is TRBJ2-7; D uncertain. The CDR3 is made up of 17 amino acids. V was clipped by 4 bases and J by 5 bases, with 24 bases between them. Germline V lookup: CDR1 LNHDA, CDR2 SQIVND (reference sequence). The CDR3 loop is CASSSLSVRNSLNEQYF. The CDR3 DNA reads TGTGCCAGTAGTAGCCTCTCGGTCAGAAACAGCCTTAACGAGCAGTACTTC.

This rearrangement joins TRBV18 to TRBJ2-3; D uncertain. The CDR3 is made up of 13 amino acids. Germline-derived CDR1 and CDR2 are KGHSH and LQKENI. Trimming removed 2 bases at V and 6 bases at J, with 9 bases between. CDR3 in amino acids: CASSPGPRDTQYF. For the CDR3, the DNA is TGTGCCAGCTCACCAGGGCCTCGGGATACGCAGTATTTT.

V gene TRBV4-1 combines with J gene TRBJ1-4; tentative D call: TRBD1 (6 bases). CDR1 and CDR2 (germline): MGHRA, YSYEKL. V lost 1 base, J lost 8 bases, and 14 bases lay in between. CDR3 length: 15 residues. CDR3 in DNA: TGCGCCAGCAGCCAAGGGGGGCAGGGTTACGAAAAACTGTTTTTT. Encoded protein: CASSQGGQGYEKLFF.

As regards this clone: Mismatch with germline at one junction end may stem from a read error. V usage is TRBV7-9 and J usage is TRBJ1-1, with 7 bases that match TRBD1. Germline lookup yields CDR1 SEHNR and CDR2 FQNEAQ (reference sequence). CDR3 length: 12 amino acids. CDR3 residues: CSSSRPQGWAFF. In DNA, the CDR3 is TGTTCCAGCAGCCGCCCACAGGGGTGGGCTTTCTTT.

The chain uses TRBV5-6 and TRBJ2-5; a possible D gene is TRBD2 (6 bases). The CDR3 has 14 residues. The ends were cut back, 2 bases at V and 5 bases at J, with 13 bases in the middle. Germline CDR1 SGHDT, CDR2 YYEEEE. The CDR3 DNA is TGTGCCAGCAGCTTCCGACTAGGTGGCGAGACCCAGTACTTC. It specifies CASSFRLGGETQYF.

The V call is TRBV18, the J call TRBJ2-7; tentative D call: TRBD2 (6 bases). Looked up from germline, CDR1 is KGHSH and CDR2 is LQKENI. CDR3 length: 11 amino acids. Trimming took 6 bases from V and 4 from J, leaving 7 bases between them. The DNA of the CDR3 is TGTGCCAGCTCCGCGGGGTACGAGCAGTACTTC. Protein sequence: CASSAGYEQYF.

V is TRBV5-1 and J is TRBJ1-2; D perhaps matches TRBD1 (5 bases). Per the germline V gene, CDR1 is SGHRS and CDR2 is YFSETQ. The CDR3 is made up of 13 amino acids. V lost 4 bases and J lost 7, with 14 bases in between. Written as DNA, the CDR3 is TGCGCCAGCAGCCCTGGGGACTTGATTGGCTACACCTTC. Residues: CASSPGDLIGYTF. The whole variable domain, filled in from reference TRBV5-1 and TRBJ1-2, reads KAGVTQTPRYLIKTRGQQVTLSCSPISGHRSVSWYQQTPGQGLQFLFEYFSETQRNKGNFPGRFSGRQFSNSRSEMNVSTLELGDSALYLCASSPGDLIGYTFGSGTRLTVV.

This clone appeared a single time. The genes are TRBV19 and TRBJ2-2, with 8 bases fitting TRBD1. Germline lookup yields CDR1 LNHDA and CDR2 SQIVND (reference sequence). The trim removed 1 base at V and 7 bases at J, leaving 5 bases unmatched. This CDR3 contains 15 residues. In DNA, the CDR3 is TGTGCCAGTAGTATAGTCGGGACAGGTCGCGGGGAGCTGTTTTTT. Translated: CASSIVGTGRGELFF.

This clone was found once. This sequence joins TRBV7-6 and TRBJ2-1; 8 nucleotides line up with TRBD2. Trimming took 2 bases from V and 2 from J; bases not matched to a gene: 5. This CDR3 contains 16 residues. Germline lookup yields CDR1 SGHVS and CDR2 FNYEAQ. CDR3 loop: CASSLYREGPYNEQFF. CDR3 sequence (DNA): TGTGCCAGCAGCTTATATCGGGAGGGCCCCTACAATGAGCAGTTCTTC.

This chain uses TRBV7-9 with TRBJ2-3, with TRBD2 identical over 9 bases. Trimming at V came to 1 base and at J to 4 bases, leaving 3 bases not matched to a gene. The germline CDR1 and CDR2 sequences are SEHNR and FQNEAQ (reference sequence). The CDR3 has 15 amino acids. CDR3 region: CASSLEAGGPDTQYF. In DNA, the CDR3 is TGTGCCAGCAGCTTAGAGGCGGGAGGGCCAGATACGCAGTATTTT.

This clone has more than one count but fewer than ten. The V call is TRBV25-1, the J call TRBJ2-6, with 7 bases aligning to TRBD2. Trimming at V came to 8 bases and at J to 0 bases, leaving 1 base not matched to a gene. Germline V lookup: CDR1 MGHDK, CDR2 SYGVNS. CDR3 length: 14 amino acids. The CDR3 bases are TGTGCCAGCTGCGGGAGCTCTGGGGCCAACGTCCTGACTTTC. This codes for CASCGSSGANVLTF.